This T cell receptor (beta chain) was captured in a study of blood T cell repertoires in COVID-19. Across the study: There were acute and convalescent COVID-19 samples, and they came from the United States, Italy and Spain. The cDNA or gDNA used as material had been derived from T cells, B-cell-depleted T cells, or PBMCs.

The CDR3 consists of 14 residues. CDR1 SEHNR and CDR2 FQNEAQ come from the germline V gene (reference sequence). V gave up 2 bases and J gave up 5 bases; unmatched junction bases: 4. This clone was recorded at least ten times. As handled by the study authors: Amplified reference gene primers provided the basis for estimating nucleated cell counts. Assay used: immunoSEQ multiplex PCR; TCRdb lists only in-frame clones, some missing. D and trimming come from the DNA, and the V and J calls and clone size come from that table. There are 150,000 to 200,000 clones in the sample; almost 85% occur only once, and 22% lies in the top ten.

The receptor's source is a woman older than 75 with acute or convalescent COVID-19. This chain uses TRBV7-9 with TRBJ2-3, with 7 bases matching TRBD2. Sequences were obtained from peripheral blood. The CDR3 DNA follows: TGTGCCAGCAGCTTAAGGGGAGGGGAAGATACGCAGTATTTT. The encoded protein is CASSLRGGEDTQYF.